This is a list of T cell receptor beta chains from one sample in a study of CD8 T cells in acute hepatitis C reinfection. Libraries were prepared by immunoSEQ multiplex PCR; TCRdb keeps only in-frame clonotypes and omits some of them. The sample has more than 35,000 clones; more than 75% are singletons. The sequenced sample was naive CD8+ T cells from PBMCs. Receptor source: a man aged 25 to 40 with chronic hepatitis C. Each CDR3 is given with its conserved first and last residue.

V,J,CDR3
TRBV7-9,TRBJ2-1,CASSPTGTEQFF
TRBV7-3,TRBJ1-1,CASSSLTGVGSTEAFF
TRBV9,TRBJ2-1,CASSVSGLAGDEQFF
TRBV6-1,TRBJ2-5,CASSEHFGRPQETQYF
TRBV5-8,TRBJ2-2,CASSLLGIAGELFF
TRBV23-1,TRBJ2-6,CASSQSETGAGANVLTF
TRBV6-1,TRBJ1-5,CASNPVSGQPQHF
TRBV29-1,TRBJ2-5,CSVEDVDTNKETQYF
TRBV7-9,TRBJ1-1,CASSLHPGTEAFF
TRBV2,TRBJ1-4,CASSIARQGEKLFF
TRBV7-8,TRBJ2-7,CASSASSAQGYEQYF
TRBV29-1,TRBJ1-1,CSVLWQGAEAFF
TRBV27,TRBJ2-5,CASSSSYQETQYF
TRBV7-9,TRBJ2-7,CASSHRTGPEQYF
TRBV6-5,TRBJ2-7,CASSPRTVYEQYF
TRBV4-2,TRBJ2-2,CASSQASGGLPIPGELFF
TRBV9,TRBJ1-1,CASSPHDGQGPEAFF
TRBV9,TRBJ2-7,CASSVSGSGYEQYF
TRBV4-1,TRBJ2-1,CASSPFGFHEQFF
TRBV9,TRBJ2-1,CASSVNPGTSSGEQFF
TRBV25-1,TRBJ2-3,CASSGRDGTSGATDTQYF
TRBV11-2,TRBJ1-1,CASSLRPDTEAFF
TRBV6-1,TRBJ1-1,CASSPEMGFNTEAFF
TRBV2,TRBJ1-5,CASNEDGPNQPQHF
TRBV2,TRBJ1-1,CASSWTGAKGNTEAFF
TRBV6-6,TRBJ2-1,CASSYVTSDNEQFF
TRBV18,TRBJ1-5,CASSLPPGTIEQPQHF
TRBV12-5,TRBJ2-7,CASGLLNMGEQYF
TRBV21-1,TRBJ1-5,CASSKGYGESGQPQHF
TRBV27,TRBJ2-1,CASSLVSGSPDEQFF
TRBV4-3,TRBJ2-5,CASSQSHRGSGETQYF
TRBV9,TRBJ2-2,CASSVGGRGELFF
TRBV4-2,TRBJ1-4,CASSEREGDVGEKLFF
TRBV2,TRBJ1-2,CATPRGKGYGYTF
TRBV19,TRBJ1-1,CATDRGDTEAFF